The 30 T cell receptor beta chains presented below share a single source sample, sequenced in a study of CD8 T cells in ankylosing spondylitis. Study observations and caveats: A motif of under 10 highly homologous TCR beta variants was seen as apparently characteristic of ankylosing spondylitis blood.

MiXCR, applied by TCRdb to the 5' RACE reads, yields one record per CDR3 protein. The repertoire holds 800,000 to 900,000 distinct CDR3 sequences, with 12% as singletons. These receptors' antigens are unknown. The material sequenced was blood, either unsorted or a sorted T cell fraction (not recorded which). The receptors come from a male donor with ankylosing spondylitis.

The chain carries TRBV6-2 or TRBV6-3 and TRBJ2-6; perhaps TRBD2 as D (5 bases). Germline assignment: CDR1 MNHEY and CDR2 SVGEGT. V lost 0 bases to trimming and J lost 2 bases, with 11 bases between them. The CDR3 length is 17 residues. This chain's CDR3 is CASSYSMEAPGANVLTF. The CDR3, as DNA: TGTGCCAGCAGTTACTCGATGGAGGCCCCTGGGGCCAACGTCCTGACTTTC.

This clonotype was picked up many times. This chain joins TRBV5-1 and TRBJ1-1, with 7 bases identical to TRBD1. The CDR3 runs 15 residues. CDR1 is SGHRS and CDR2 is YFSETQ in the germline V gene. The trim removed 6 bases at V and 0 bases at J, leaving 8 bases unmatched. The CDR3: CASNTGAGLNTEAFF. The CDR3, as DNA: TGCGCCAGCAACACAGGGGCTGGGCTGAACACTGAAGCTTTCTTT. Full variable domain (rest looked up from reference TRBV5-1 and TRBJ1-1): KAGVTQTPRYLIKTRGQQVTLSCSPISGHRSVSWYQQTPGQGLQFLFEYFSETQRNKGNFPGRFSGRQFSNSRSEMNVSTLELGDSALYLCASNTGAGLNTEAFFGQGTRLTVV.

This clonotype has a count of ten or more. The chain is built from TRBV5-5 and TRBJ2-5; 7 bases agree with TRBD2. The CDR3 runs 15 residues. V lost 1 base to trimming and J lost 3 bases; unmatched junction nucleotides: 6. Germline V CDR1 and CDR2: SGHKS, YYEKEE (reference sequence). The CDR3 spells CASSLWASGKETQYF. The CDR3 bases are TGTGCCAGCAGCTTGTGGGCTAGCGGCAAAGAGACCCAGTACTTC. The variable domain in full, with the rest retrieved from reference TRBV5-5 and TRBJ2-5, is DAGVTQSPTHLIKTRGQQVTLRCSPISGHKSVSWYQQVLGQGPQFIFQYYEKEERGRGNFPDRFSARQFPNYSSELNVNALLLGDSALYLCASSLWASGKETQYFGPGTRLLVL.

This clonotype was detected a few times. The chain employs TRBV6-2 or TRBV6-3 and TRBJ2-5; perhaps TRBD2 as D (6 bases). Germline lookup yields CDR1 MNHEY and CDR2 SVGEGT. The CDR3 runs 15 residues. Trimming left V 6 bases short and J 7 bases short, with 21 bases between. As DNA, the CDR3 is TGTGCCAGCAGGGTAGGGTGGACTACCGGATGGACCCAGTACTTC. Protein product: CASRVGWTTGWTQYF.

The sample holds many counts of this clonotype. The chain joins TRBV12-3 or TRBV12-4 to TRBJ1-3; 11 bases line up with TRBD1. The CDR3 is 17 residues long. Trimming at V came to 7 bases and at J to 3 bases, leaving 11 bases not matched to a gene. CDR3 nucleotides: TGTGCCAGCACCTCGGACAGGGGGCGAGATTTTGGAAACACCATATATTTT. Its protein product is CASTSDRGRDFGNTIYF.

The table lists this clonotype with many counts. The gene calls are TRBV20-1 and TRBJ1-2; D is perhaps TRBD1 (5 bases). The length of the CDR3 is 15 residues. The V end lost 4 bases, the J end lost 2 bases, and 17 bases lay between the germline ends. Germline CDR1 is DFQATT and CDR2 is SNEGSKA (reference sequence). Here the CDR3 DNA reads TGCAGTGCTACAGGAGCGGGGGGTCTGAACTATGGCTACACCTTC. Protein: CSATGAGGLNYGYTF.

Comments on this clonotype: The junction differs from germline at one of its ends, possibly a read error. This chain joins TRBV10-3 and TRBJ1-5; D might be TRBD1 (6 bases). Per germline, CDR1 ENHRY and CDR2 SYGVKD. The CDR3 runs 14 residues. Written as DNA, the CDR3 is TGTGCCATCAGTGGGGGGCAGATCAATCAGCCCCACCATTTT. It codes for CAISGGQINQPHHF.

This clonotype was detected many times. This chain links TRBV12-3 or TRBV12-4 with TRBJ1-1, with 7 bases identical to TRBD1. V dropped 6 bases and J dropped 2; count of bases not matched to a gene: 9. The CDR3 is 15 residues long. The CDR3 spells CASSVYRGGNTEAFF. As DNA, the CDR3 is TGTGCCAGCAGCGTGTACAGGGGTGGAAACACTGAAGCTTTCTTT.

This chain joins TRBV11-2 and TRBJ1-5; 9 bases are shared with TRBD1. Per germline, CDR1 SGHAT and CDR2 FQNNGV. The CDR3 sequence is 15 residues long. Germline trimming cut 4 bases from V and 5 bases from J; bases unmatched to any gene: 6. The CDR3 reads CASSSGQGGYQPQHF. Written as DNA, the CDR3 is TGTGCCAGCAGCTCGGGACAGGGAGGTTATCAGCCCCAGCATTTT.

This rearrangement joins TRBV27 to TRBJ2-1; 11 bases map to TRBD2. Germline CDR1 MNHEY, CDR2 SMNVEV (reference sequence). V was clipped by 5 bases and J by 6 bases; unmatched bases: 15. CDR3 length: 18 residues. CDR3 amino acids: CASSLYSTSGDWANEQFF. In DNA, the CDR3 is TGTGCCAGCAGTCTCTACTCGACTAGCGGGGATTGGGCCAATGAGCAGTTCTTC.

This clonotype was found a few times. The chain carries TRBV20-1 and TRBJ2-2; D remains unclear. Germline-derived CDR1 and CDR2 are DFQATT and SNEGSKA (reference sequence). V shed 0 bases and J shed 0 bases, with 8 bases lying between them. The CDR3 spans 15 residues. DNA for the CDR3: TGCAGTGCTAGAGATAGGACGGCGAACACCGGGGAGCTGTTTTTT. This codes for CSARDRTANTGELFF.

This clonotype has just a few counts. J is TRBJ2-7 and V is TRBV28, with 8 bases identical to TRBD2. CDR1 and CDR2 from the germline V gene are MDHEN and SYDVKM. V dropped 7 bases and J dropped 7; count of bases not matched to a gene: 15. The CDR3 is 15 amino acids. In DNA, the CDR3 is TGTGCCAGCACCCCGGGGGGGCCCCCCATCCGGGAGCAGTACTTC. It yields the protein CASTPGGPPIREQYF.

The table lists this clonotype with a few counts. The gene calls are TRBV7-9 and TRBJ1-1; TRBD1 is a possible D gene (6 bases). Germline CDR1 and CDR2: SEHNR and FQNEAQ (reference sequence). Trimming cost V 3 bases and J 6 bases, with 11 bases left between them. This CDR3 is built from 13 residues. CDR3 sequence: CASSLGQTPEAFF. Here the CDR3 DNA reads TGTGCCAGCAGCTTGGGACAAACGCCTGAAGCTTTCTTT.

This clonotype was counted only a few times. The chain carries TRBV4-2 and TRBJ2-1; the match to TRBD2 covers 10 bases. V was clipped by 2 bases and J by 7 bases; unmatched bases: 5. The CDR3 loop spans 15 amino acids. Per germline, CDR1 LGHNA and CDR2 YNFKEQ. The CDR3 sequence is CASSQFSAGGNEQFF. In DNA, the CDR3 is TGTGCCAGCAGCCAATTTTCAGCGGGGGGGAATGAGCAGTTCTTC.

This chain uses TRBV5-6 with TRBJ2-5, with a weak D call TRBD2 (5 bases). Trimming left V 1 base short and J 4 bases short, with 8 bases between. Germline V gives CDR1 SGHDT, CDR2 YYEEEE. This CDR3 has 13 amino acids. The CDR3 region is CASSLFEGETQYF. The CDR3, as DNA: TGTGCCAGCAGCTTGTTCGAGGGAGAGACCCAGTACTTC.

The chain recombines TRBV7-2 with TRBJ2-1, with D maybe TRBD1 (7 bases). The length of the CDR3 is 16 residues. V was trimmed by 6 bases and J by 3 bases, leaving 18 bases between them. Germline CDR1 SGHTA, CDR2 FQGNSA. CDR3 region: CASRPGGTVVYNEQFF. CDR3 coding DNA: TGTGCCAGCAGGCCAGGGGGGACAGTCGTCTACAATGAGCAGTTCTTC.

This CDR3 reads CSARAGGDTQYF. DNA for the CDR3: TGCAGTGCTAGGGCCGGGGGGGATACGCAGTATTTT. This rearrangement joins TRBV20-1 to TRBJ2-3; 7 positions match TRBD2. Trimming at V came to 3 bases and at J to 6 bases, leaving 3 bases not matched to a gene. CDR3 size: 12 residues. Germline CDR1 DFQATT, CDR2 SNEGSKA (reference sequence).

CDR3 bases: TGCAGTGCTTCGACAGATGAGCAGTACTTC. Protein product: CSASTDEQYF. This chain uses TRBV20-1 with TRBJ2-7, with D perhaps matching TRBD1 (5 bases). The CDR3 is 10 residues long. Trimming removed 5 bases from V and 7 bases from J, with 9 bases in between. Germline V CDR1 and CDR2: DFQATT, SNEGSKA (reference sequence).

CDR3 bases: TGTGCCACTGAAAACAGGGGAGGCGAGCAGTACTTC. It encodes CATENRGGEQYF. V gene TRBV24-1 combines with J gene TRBJ2-7; possible D gene TRBD1, 7 bases. In germline, CDR1 is KGHDR, CDR2 SFDVKD. The CDR3 has 12 residues. Trimming pared 10 bases from V and 6 bases from J, leaving 15 bases between.

The chain recombines TRBV5-6 with TRBJ2-3, with 10 bases fitting TRBD2. In germline, CDR1 is SGHDT, CDR2 YYEEEE. V trimming: 0 bases; J trimming: 5 bases; junction bases outside the gene matches: 3. The CDR3 contains 15 residues. This CDR3 reads CASSLEASGGDTQYF. CDR3 DNA sequence: TGTGCCAGCAGCTTGGAGGCTAGCGGGGGAGATACGCAGTATTTT.

This chain links TRBV5-5 with TRBJ2-3; D gene unclear. The CDR3 contains 14 residues. Trimming removed 4 bases from V and 2 bases from J, with 11 bases in between. Germline loops: CDR1 SGHKS, CDR2 YYEKEE (reference sequence). In DNA form, the CDR3 reads TGTGCCAGCAGCCCTGAGCTCGTCACAGATACGCAGTATTTT. Its protein product is CASSPELVTDTQYF.

In its sample, this clonotype was seen a few times. This chain connects TRBV28 to TRBJ1-2; TRBD1 is a possible D gene (6 bases). Germline loops: CDR1 MDHEN, CDR2 SYDVKM. Trimming cost V 4 bases and J 7 bases, with 16 bases left between them. CDR3 length equals 14 residues. CDR3 sequence (DNA): TGTGCCAGCAGTTCTGGGGGGGGGGCGGCTGGCTACACCTTC. This sequence encodes CASSSGGGAAGYTF.

This clonotype appeared many times. The J gene is TRBJ1-1, the V gene TRBV7-2; 9 positions match TRBD1. V was clipped by 8 bases and J by 8 bases; unmatched bases: 9. The CDR3 is 13 amino acids. CDR1 is SGHTA, CDR2 FQGNSA, per germline. CDR3: CASGRTGAEEAFF. Here the CDR3 DNA reads TGTGCCAGCGGGAGGACAGGGGCGGAGGAAGCTTTCTTT.

The CDR3 nucleotides read TGTGCCAGCAGTGTCGAGGGGGACCCTTCCTACGAGCAGTACTTC. Amino acids: CASSVEGDPSYEQYF. The chain carries TRBV2 and TRBJ2-7, with a possible D match to TRBD1 (6 bases). Per the germline V gene, CDR1 is SNHLY and CDR2 is FYNNEI. The CDR3 has 15 residues. Trimming pared 4 bases from V and 1 base from J, leaving 14 bases between.

The chain couples TRBV4-2 to TRBJ2-1; 7 bases agree with TRBD2. The CDR3 sequence is 18 residues long. V was clipped by 1 base and J by 3 bases; unmatched bases: 12. Germline values: CDR1 LGHNA, CDR2 YNFKEQ. The CDR3 sequence: CASSQAWASGGSYNEQFF. The DNA of the CDR3 is TGTGCCAGCAGCCAAGCTTGGGCTAGCGGAGGAAGCTACAATGAGCAGTTCTTC.

This sequence joins TRBV2 and TRBJ2-2; 9 bases are shared with TRBD1. CDR1 and CDR2 from the germline V gene are SNHLY and FYNNEI. Trimming took 3 bases from V and 4 from J; bases not matched to a gene: 15. This CDR3 comprises 19 residues. The CDR3 DNA is TGTGCCAGCAGTGACCCCGGGACAGGGTCACCTGTCGGCACCGGGGAGCTGTTTTTT. It encodes CASSDPGTGSPVGTGELFF. Filled out from reference TRBV2 and TRBJ2-2, the complete variable domain reads EPEVTQTPSHQVTQMGQEVILRCVPISNHLYFYWYRQILGQKVEFLVSFYNNEISEKSEIFDDQFSVERPDGSNFTLKIRSTKLEDSAMYFCASSDPGTGSPVGTGELFFGEGSRLTVL.

There are many counts of this clonotype. This chain uses TRBV10-3 with TRBJ2-7; TRBD2 aligns across 10 bases. CDR3 length equals 15 residues. The germline CDR1 and CDR2 sequences are ENHRY and SYGVKD. V lost 6 bases, J lost 1 base, and 6 bases stayed unmatched. The CDR3 DNA sequence: TGTGCCATCAGCTCAGGACTAGCGGAATCCTACGAGCAGTACTTC. It codes for CAISSGLAESYEQYF.

This clonotype was picked up a small number of times. The J gene is TRBJ2-5, the V gene TRBV18; D is unclear. The V end was cut by 4 bases, the J end by 0 bases, with 9 bases between. This CDR3 has 14 amino acids. Germline values: CDR1 KGHSH, CDR2 LQKENI. The CDR3: CASSLLRNQETQYF. DNA for the CDR3: TGTGCCAGCTCACTACTTAGAAACCAAGAGACCCAGTACTTC.

This chain links TRBV6-5 with TRBJ1-1; TRBD1 matches 9 bases. Per germline, CDR1 MNHEY and CDR2 SVGAGI. Germline trimming cut 3 bases from V and 4 bases from J; bases unmatched to any gene: 12. The CDR3 has 17 amino acids. CDR3 in amino acids: CASSYLKAGTGPTEAFF. The CDR3 DNA follows: TGTGCCAGCAGTTATCTGAAAGCCGGGACAGGGCCCACTGAAGCTTTCTTT.

In its sample, this clonotype was seen many times. This chain links TRBV5-1 with TRBJ2-2; no definite D call. The V end lost 5 bases, the J end lost 0 bases, and 8 bases lay between the germline ends. The length of the CDR3 is 14 residues. Germline loops: CDR1 SGHRS, CDR2 YFSETQ. CDR3 sequence reads: CASRPYTNTGELFF. As DNA, the CDR3 is TGCGCCAGCAGACCCTACACGAACACCGGGGAGCTGTTTTTT. The variable domain in full, with the rest retrieved from reference TRBV5-1 and TRBJ2-2, is KAGVTQTPRYLIKTRGQQVTLSCSPISGHRSVSWYQQTPGQGLQFLFEYFSETQRNKGNFPGRFSGRQFSNSRSEMNVSTLELGDSALYLCASRPYTNTGELFFGEGSRLTVL.